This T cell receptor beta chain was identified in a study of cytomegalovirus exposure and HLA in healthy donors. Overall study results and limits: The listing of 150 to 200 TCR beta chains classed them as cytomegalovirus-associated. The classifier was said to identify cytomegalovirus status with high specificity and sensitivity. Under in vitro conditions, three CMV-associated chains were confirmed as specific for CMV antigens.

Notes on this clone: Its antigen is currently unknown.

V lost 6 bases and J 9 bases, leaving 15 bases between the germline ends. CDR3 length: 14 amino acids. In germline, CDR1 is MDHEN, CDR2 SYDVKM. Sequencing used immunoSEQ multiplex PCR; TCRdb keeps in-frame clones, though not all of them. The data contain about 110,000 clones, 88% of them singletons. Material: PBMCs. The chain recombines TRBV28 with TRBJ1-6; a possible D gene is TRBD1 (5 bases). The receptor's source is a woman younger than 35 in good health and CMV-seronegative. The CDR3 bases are TGTGCCAGCAGCCCGGGACTGAGGGCTTCACCCCTCCACTTT. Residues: CASSPGLRASPLHF.